This TCR beta chain derives from a study of regulatory T cells in long-lasting Graves disease. In this sample, this clonotype turned up a few times. Regarding time point: newly diagnosed GD, antithyroid drugs for less than 3 months. The authors made the TCR library using RNA they extracted from PBMCs. Arm-PCR of CDR3 regions and iRepertoire HTBI primers were the basis on which TCR beta libraries were built. TCRdb redid the calling of the multiplex PCR reads with MiXCR, one entry per CDR3 protein. The sample shows approximately 470,000 distinct CDR3 sequences, 15% to 20% of them seen only once. The CDR3 spans 14 residues. Germline CDR1 and CDR2: DFQATT and SNEGSKA (reference sequence). The V segment lost 5 bases and the J segment 3 bases; nucleotides outside the gene matches: 7. The same data also went into a second study, on T cells in Graves' hyperthyroidism and ophthalmopathy.

This clonotype was obtained from a man aged 40-49 years with Graves disease. The sequenced sample was peripheral blood mononuclear cells (PBMCs), obtained at new diagnosis, from a patient treated with antithyroid drugs. The chain uses TRBV20-1 and TRBJ2-7; 10 bases are a match to TRBD1. The CDR3 DNA follows: TGCAGTGCTTTTCACTGGGACAGGGGCTACGAGCAGTACTTC. Translation: CSAFHWDRGYEQYF.